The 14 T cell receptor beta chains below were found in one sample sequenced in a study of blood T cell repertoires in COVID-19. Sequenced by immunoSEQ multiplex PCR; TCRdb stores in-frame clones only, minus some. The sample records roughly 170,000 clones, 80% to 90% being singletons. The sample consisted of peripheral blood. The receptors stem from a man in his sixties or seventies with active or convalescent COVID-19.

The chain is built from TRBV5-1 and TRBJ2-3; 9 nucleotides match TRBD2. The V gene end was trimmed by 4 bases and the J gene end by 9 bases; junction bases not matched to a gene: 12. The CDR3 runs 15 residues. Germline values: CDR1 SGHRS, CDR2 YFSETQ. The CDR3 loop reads CASSISGSVSGTQYF. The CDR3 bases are TGCGCCAGCAGCATTAGCGGGAGTGTATCTGGAACGCAGTATTTT. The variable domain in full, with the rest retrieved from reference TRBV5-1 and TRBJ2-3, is KAGVTQTPRYLIKTRGQQVTLSCSPISGHRSVSWYQQTPGQGLQFLFEYFSETQRNKGNFPGRFSGRQFSNSRSEMNVSTLELGDSALYLCASSISGSVSGTQYFGPGTRLTVL.

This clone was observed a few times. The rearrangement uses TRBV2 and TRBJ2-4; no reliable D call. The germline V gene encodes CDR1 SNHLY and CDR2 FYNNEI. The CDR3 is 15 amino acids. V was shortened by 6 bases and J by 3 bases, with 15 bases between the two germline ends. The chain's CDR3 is CASSPLLSVKNIQYF. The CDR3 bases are TGTGCCAGCAGCCCCCTACTCTCGGTCAAAAACATTCAGTACTTC.

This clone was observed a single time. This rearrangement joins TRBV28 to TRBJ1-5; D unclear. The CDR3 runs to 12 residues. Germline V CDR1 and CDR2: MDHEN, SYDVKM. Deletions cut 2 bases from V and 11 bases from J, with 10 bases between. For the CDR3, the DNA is TGTGCCAGCAGTTTAAGACCCGGGTCCCAGCATTTT. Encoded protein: CASSLRPGSQHF.

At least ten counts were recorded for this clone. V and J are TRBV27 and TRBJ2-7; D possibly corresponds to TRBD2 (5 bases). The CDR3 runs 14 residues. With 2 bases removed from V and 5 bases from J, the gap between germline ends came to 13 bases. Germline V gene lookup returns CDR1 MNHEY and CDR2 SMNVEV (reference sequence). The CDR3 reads CASSLRSGLDEQYF. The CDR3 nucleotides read TGTGCCAGCAGTTTACGGTCGGGGTTGGACGAGCAGTACTTC.

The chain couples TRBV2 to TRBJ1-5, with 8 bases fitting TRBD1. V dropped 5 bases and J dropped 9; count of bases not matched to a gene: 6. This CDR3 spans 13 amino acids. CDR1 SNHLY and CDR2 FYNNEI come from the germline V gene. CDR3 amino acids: CASSSGQGSPQHF. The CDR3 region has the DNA TGTGCCAGCAGTTCTGGACAGGGTTCGCCCCAGCATTTT.

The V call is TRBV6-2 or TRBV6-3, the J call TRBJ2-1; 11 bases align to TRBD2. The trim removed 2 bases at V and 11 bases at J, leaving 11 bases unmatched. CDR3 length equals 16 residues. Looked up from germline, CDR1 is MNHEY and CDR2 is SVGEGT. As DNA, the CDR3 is TGTGCCAGCAGTTACGGGTCTCTAGCGGGGGGCCCCAAGCAGTTCTTC. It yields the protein CASSYGSLAGGPKQFF.

This CDR3 is CASSYGGLADNYEQYF. CDR3 nucleotide sequence: TGTGCCAGCAGCTACGGAGGACTAGCGGATAACTACGAGCAGTACTTC. This chain links TRBV7-2 with TRBJ2-7; 10 bases line up with TRBD2. This CDR3 comprises 16 residues. The germline gives CDR1 SGHTA, CDR2 FQGNSA. With V trimmed by 4 bases and J by 3 bases, 9 bases remained unmatched.

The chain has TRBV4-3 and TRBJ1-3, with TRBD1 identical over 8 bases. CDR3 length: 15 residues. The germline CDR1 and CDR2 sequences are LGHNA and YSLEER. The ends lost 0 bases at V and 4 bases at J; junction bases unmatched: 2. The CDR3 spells CASSQDGTGGNTIYF. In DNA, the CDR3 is TGCGCCAGCAGCCAAGACGGGACAGGAGGAAACACCATATATTTT.

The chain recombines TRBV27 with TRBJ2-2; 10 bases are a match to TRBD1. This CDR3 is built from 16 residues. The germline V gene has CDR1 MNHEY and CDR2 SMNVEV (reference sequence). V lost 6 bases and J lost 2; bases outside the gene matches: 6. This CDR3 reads CASRPRTGGNTGELFF. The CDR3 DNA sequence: TGTGCCAGCAGACCGAGGACAGGGGGTAACACCGGGGAGCTGTTTTTT.

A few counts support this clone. The CDR3 loop is CASSQVNRGHTEAFF. The CDR3, as DNA: TGCGCCAGCAGCCAAGTTAACAGGGGGCACACTGAAGCTTTCTTT. The V and J genes are TRBV4-3 and TRBJ1-1; TRBD1 agrees at 9 bases. The germline V gene encodes CDR1 LGHNA and CDR2 YSLEER. The CDR3 sequence is 15 residues long. J was trimmed by 3 bases and V by 1 base; bases with no gene match: 3.

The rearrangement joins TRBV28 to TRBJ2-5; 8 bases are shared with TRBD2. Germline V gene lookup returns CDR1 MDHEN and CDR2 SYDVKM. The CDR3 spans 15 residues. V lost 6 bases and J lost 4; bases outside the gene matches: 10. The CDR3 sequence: CASRYRTGGPETQYF. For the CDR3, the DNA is TGTGCCAGCAGATATCGGACGGGGGGGCCAGAGACCCAGTACTTC.

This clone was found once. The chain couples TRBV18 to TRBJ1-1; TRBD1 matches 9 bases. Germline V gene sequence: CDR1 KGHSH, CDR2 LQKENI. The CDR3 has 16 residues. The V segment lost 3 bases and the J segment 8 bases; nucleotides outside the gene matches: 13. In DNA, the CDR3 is TGTGCCAGCTCACCCGGGACAGGGACCTCCTCCTCGGAAGCTTTCTTT. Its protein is CASSPGTGTSSSEAFF.

The chain's CDR3 is CAWSPGLAKNIQYF. CDR3 nucleotides: TGTGCCTGGAGTCCGGGACTAGCCAAAAACATTCAGTACTTC. The chain employs TRBV30 and TRBJ2-4; possible D gene TRBD2, 6 bases. V lost 2 bases and J lost 0, with 8 bases in between. Germline lookup yields CDR1 GTSNPN and CDR2 SVGIG (reference sequence). The CDR3 extends over 14 amino acids.

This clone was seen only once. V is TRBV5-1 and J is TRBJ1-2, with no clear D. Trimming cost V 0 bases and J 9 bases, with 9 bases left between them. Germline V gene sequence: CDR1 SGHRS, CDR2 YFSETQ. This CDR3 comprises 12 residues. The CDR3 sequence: CASSLGQKSYTF. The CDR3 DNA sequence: TGCGCCAGCAGCTTGGGGCAGAAAAGCTACACCTTC.